The source of this TCR beta chain is a study of T cell responses to AZD1222 COVID-19 vaccine. This clone was recorded a few times. CDR3 length: 14 amino acids. The V gene end was trimmed by 4 bases and the J gene end by 10 bases; junction bases not matched to a gene: 6. The germline gives CDR1 SGHRS, CDR2 YFSETQ. The assay was immunoSEQ multiplex PCR, and TCRdb's table has in-frame clones only and misses some. The profile shows about 170,000 clones, around 88% of them singletons. The sample in question was peripheral blood, obtained 28 days after the second AZD1222 dose. The chain couples TRBV5-1 to TRBJ1-6, with 9 positions matching TRBD1. This clonotype was obtained from an adult who received the AZD1222 COVID-19 vaccine. The CDR3 nucleotides are TGCGCCAGCAGCCGGGGGGACAGGGACTCACCCCTCCACTTT. Protein sequence: CASSRGDRDSPLHF.